This TCR beta chain was captured in a study of T cells in localized non-small cell lung cancer. Data came from immunoSEQ multiplex PCR; TCRdb stores just in-frame clones and leaves some out. The profile covers fewer than 90,000 clones, with 60% to 85% appearing a single time and roughly a fifth taken by the ten largest. CDR3 length: 17 amino acids. The trim removed 4 bases at V and 0 bases at J, leaving 12 bases unmatched. Germline V lookup: CDR1 MNHEY, CDR2 SMNVEV (reference sequence). The clonotype comes from a man between 40 and 75 years old with stage II squamous cell lung carcinoma. V is TRBV27 and J is TRBJ2-7; 7 bases line up with TRBD2. The source material was PBMCs, sampled before any cancer treatment. The CDR3 DNA follows: TGTGCCAGCAGTTATGGGATCGGGGGGTTAAGCTCCTACGAGCAGTACTTC. It codes for CASSYGIGGLSSYEQYF.